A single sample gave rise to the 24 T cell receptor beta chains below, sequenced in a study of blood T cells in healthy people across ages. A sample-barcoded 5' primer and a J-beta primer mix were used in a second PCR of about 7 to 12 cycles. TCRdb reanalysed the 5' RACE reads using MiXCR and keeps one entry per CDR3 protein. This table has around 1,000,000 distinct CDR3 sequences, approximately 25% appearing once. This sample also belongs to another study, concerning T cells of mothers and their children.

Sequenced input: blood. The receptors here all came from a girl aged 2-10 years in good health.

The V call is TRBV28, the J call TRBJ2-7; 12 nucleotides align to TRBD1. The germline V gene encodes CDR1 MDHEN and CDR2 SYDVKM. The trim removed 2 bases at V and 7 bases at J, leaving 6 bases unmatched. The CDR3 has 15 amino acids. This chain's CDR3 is CASSLTGTGGAEQYF. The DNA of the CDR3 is TGTGCCAGCAGTTTAACCGGGACAGGGGGCGCGGAGCAGTACTTC.

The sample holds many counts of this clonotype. The CDR3 loop is CASSQDRRGQETQYF. CDR3 coding DNA: TGCGCCAGCAGCCAAGATCGTAGGGGTCAGGAGACCCAGTACTTC. The V call is TRBV4-3, the J call TRBJ2-5; TRBD1 is a possible D gene (5 bases). Trimming left V 0 bases short and J 5 bases short, with 13 bases between. Germline V gene data show CDR1 as LGHNA and CDR2 as YSLEER. The CDR3 is 15 residues long.

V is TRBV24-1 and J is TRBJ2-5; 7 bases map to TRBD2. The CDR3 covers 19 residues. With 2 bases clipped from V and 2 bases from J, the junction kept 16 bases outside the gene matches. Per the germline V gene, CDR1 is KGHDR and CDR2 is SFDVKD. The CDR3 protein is CATSDWGRSGETSQETQYF. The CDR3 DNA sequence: TGTGCCACCAGTGATTGGGGCAGGAGCGGGGAGACCTCACAAGAGACCCAGTACTTC.

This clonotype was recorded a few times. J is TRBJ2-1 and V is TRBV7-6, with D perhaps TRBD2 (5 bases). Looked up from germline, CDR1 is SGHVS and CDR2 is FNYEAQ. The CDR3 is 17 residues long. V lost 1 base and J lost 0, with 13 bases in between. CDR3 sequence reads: CASSLDISASSYNEQFF. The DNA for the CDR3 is TGTGCCAGCAGCTTAGACATTAGCGCGAGCTCCTACAATGAGCAGTTCTTC.

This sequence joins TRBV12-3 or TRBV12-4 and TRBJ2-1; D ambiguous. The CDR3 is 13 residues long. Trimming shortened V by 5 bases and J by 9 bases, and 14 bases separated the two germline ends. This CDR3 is CASSQTSRIEQFF. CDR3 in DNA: TGTGCCAGCAGTCAGACATCTAGGATTGAGCAGTTCTTC.

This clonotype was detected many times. The CDR3 nucleotides read TGTGCCAGCAGTTTCGCTAGCGGACCTACAGATACGCAGTATTTT. As protein: CASSFASGPTDTQYF. The J gene is TRBJ2-3, the V gene TRBV6-2 or TRBV6-3; 7 bases line up with TRBD2. Germline CDR1 MNHEY, CDR2 SVGEGT. J lost 3 bases, V lost 4 bases, and 7 bases had no gene match. This CDR3 has 15 residues.

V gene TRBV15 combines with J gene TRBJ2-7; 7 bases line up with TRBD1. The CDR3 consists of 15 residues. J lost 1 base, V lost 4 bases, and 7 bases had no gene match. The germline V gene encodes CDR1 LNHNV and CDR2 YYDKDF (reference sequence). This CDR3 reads CATSNPGGWSYEQYF. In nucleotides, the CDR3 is TGTGCCACCAGCAATCCAGGGGGATGGTCCTACGAGCAGTACTTC.

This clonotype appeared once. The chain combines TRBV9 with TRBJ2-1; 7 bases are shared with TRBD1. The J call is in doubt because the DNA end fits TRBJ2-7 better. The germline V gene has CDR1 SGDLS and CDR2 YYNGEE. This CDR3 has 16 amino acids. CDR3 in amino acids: CASSTARGQPIYEQYF. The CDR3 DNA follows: TGTGCCAGCAGCACAGCCAGGGGACAGCCAATATACGAGCAGTACTTC.

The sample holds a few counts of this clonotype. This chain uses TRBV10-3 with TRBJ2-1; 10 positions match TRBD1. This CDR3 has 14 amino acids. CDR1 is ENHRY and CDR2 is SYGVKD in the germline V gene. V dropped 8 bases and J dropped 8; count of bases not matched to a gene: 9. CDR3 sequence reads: CAIERDRGNDEQFF. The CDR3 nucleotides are TGTGCCATCGAGAGGGACAGGGGTAACGATGAGCAGTTCTTC.

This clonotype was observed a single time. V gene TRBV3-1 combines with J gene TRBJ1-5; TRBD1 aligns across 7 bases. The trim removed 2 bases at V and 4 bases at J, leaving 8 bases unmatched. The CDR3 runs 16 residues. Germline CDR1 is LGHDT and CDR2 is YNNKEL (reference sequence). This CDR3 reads CASSQTDRVFNQPQHF. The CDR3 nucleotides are TGTGCCAGCAGCCAAACTGACAGGGTTTTTAATCAGCCCCAGCATTTT.

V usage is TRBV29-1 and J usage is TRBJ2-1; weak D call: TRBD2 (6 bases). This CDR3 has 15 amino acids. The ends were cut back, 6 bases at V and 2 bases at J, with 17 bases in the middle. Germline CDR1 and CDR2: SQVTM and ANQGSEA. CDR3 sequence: CSVARDGGAYNEQFF. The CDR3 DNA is TGCAGCGTCGCCCGGGACGGGGGAGCCTACAATGAGCAGTTCTTC.

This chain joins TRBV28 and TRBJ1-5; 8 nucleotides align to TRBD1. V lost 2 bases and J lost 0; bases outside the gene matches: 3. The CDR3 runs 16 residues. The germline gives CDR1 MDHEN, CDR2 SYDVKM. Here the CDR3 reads CASSLPTGGSNQPQHF. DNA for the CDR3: TGTGCCAGCAGTTTACCCACAGGGGGTAGCAATCAGCCCCAGCATTTT.

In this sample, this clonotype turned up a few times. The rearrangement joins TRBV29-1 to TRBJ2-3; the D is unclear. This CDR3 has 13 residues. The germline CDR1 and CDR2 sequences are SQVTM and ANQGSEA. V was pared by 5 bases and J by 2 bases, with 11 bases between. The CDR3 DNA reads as TGCAGCGTTTTCGGGCGGTACACAGATACGCAGTATTTT. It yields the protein CSVFGRYTDTQYF.

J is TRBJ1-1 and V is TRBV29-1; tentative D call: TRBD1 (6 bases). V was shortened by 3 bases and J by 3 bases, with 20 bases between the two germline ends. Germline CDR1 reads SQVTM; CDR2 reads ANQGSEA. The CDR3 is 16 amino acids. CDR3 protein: CSVDLPGRKGDTEAFF. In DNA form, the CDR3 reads TGCAGCGTTGATCTACCGGGACGGAAGGGGGACACTGAAGCTTTCTTT.

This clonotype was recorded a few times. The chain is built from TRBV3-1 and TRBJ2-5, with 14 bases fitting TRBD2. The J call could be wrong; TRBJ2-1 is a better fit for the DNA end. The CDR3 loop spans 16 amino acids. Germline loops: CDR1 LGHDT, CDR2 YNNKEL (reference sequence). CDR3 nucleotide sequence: TGTGCCAGCAGCCAACGACTAGCGGGGGGGGTAAATGAGCAGTTCTTC. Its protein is CASSQRLAGGVNEQFF.

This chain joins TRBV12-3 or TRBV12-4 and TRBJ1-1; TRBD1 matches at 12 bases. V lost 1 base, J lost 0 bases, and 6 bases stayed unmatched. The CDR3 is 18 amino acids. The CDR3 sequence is CASSLGPGTGGLNTEAFF. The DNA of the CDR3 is TGTGCCAGCAGTTTAGGGCCCGGGACAGGGGGCCTGAACACTGAAGCTTTCTTT.

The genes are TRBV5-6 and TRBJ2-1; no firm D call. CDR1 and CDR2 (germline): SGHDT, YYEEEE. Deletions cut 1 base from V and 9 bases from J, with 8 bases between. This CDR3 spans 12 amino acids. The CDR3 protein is CASSLWVTEQFF. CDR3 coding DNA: TGTGCCAGCAGCTTGTGGGTAACTGAGCAGTTCTTC.

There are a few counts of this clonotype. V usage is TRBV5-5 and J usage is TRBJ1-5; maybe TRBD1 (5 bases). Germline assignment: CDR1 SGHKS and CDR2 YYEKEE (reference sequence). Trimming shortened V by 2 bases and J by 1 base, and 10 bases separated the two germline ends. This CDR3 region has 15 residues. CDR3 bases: TGTGCCAGCAGCTTTCGGCAGGGCAGCAATCAGCCCCAGCATTTT. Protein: CASSFRQGSNQPQHF.

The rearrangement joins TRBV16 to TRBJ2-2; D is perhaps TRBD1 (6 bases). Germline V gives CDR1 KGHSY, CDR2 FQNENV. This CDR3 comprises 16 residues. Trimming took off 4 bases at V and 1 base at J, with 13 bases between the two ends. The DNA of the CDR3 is TGTGCCAGCAGCCCTTTAACAGGGAGGAACACCGGGGAGCTGTTTTTT. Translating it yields CASSPLTGRNTGELFF.

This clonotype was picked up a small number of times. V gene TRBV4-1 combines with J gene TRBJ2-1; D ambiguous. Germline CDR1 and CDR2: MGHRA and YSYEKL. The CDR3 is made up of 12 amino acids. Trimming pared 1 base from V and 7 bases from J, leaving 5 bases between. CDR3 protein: CASSQGANEQFF. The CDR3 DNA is TGCGCCAGCAGCCAAGGAGCAAATGAGCAGTTCTTC.

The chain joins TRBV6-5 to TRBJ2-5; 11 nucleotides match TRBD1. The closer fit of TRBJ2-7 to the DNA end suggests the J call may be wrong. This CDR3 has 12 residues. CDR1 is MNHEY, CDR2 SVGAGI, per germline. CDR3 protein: CASGQGANEQYF. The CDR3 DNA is TGTGCCAGCGGACAGGGGGCCAACGAGCAGTACTTC.

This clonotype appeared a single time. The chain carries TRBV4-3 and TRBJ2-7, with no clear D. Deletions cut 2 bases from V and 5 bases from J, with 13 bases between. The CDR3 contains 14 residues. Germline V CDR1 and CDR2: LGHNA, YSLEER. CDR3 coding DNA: TGCGCCAGCAGCCAACATCATCGAGACGACGAGCAGTACTTC. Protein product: CASSQHHRDDEQYF.

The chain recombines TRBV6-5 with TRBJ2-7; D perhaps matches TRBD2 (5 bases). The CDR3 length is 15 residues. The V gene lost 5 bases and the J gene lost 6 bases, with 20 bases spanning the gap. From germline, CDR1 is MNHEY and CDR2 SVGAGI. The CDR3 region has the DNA TGTGCCAGCAGTAAGTCGGTGCGGGTTAGGGCCGAGCAGTACTTC. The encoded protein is CASSKSVRVRAEQYF.

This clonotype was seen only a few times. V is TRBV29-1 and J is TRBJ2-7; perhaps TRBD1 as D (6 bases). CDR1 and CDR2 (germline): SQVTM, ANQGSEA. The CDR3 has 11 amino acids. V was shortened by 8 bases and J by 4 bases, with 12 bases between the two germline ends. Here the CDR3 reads CSFGTPYEQYF. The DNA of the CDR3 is TGCAGCTTTGGGACACCGTACGAGCAGTACTTC.